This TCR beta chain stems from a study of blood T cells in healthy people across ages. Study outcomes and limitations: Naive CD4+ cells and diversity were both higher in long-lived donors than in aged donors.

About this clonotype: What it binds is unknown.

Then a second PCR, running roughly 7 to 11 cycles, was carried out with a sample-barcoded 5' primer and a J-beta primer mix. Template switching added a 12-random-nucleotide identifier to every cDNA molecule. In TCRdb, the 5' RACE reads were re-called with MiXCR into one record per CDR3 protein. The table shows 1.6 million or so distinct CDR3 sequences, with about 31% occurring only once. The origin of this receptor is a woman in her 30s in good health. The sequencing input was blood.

The CDR3 loop is CASSEGLAEINEQYF. Here the CDR3 DNA reads TGTGCCAGCAGTGAGGGACTAGCGGAAATCAATGAGCAGTACTTC. The chain has TRBV2 and TRBJ2-7, with TRBD2 identical over 11 bases. Trimming at V came to 3 bases and at J to 7 bases, leaving 8 bases not matched to a gene. Looked up from germline, CDR1 is SNHLY and CDR2 is FYNNEI. There are 15 residues in the CDR3.